What follows describes a single T cell receptor (beta chain). The data stem from a study of blood T cell repertoires in COVID-19. Study background: Sites in the United States, Italy and Spain provided acute and convalescent COVID-19 samples. T cells, B-cell-depleted T cells, or PBMCs supplied cDNA or gDNA.

The germline gives CDR1 LGHNA, CDR2 YNFKEQ. V was cut by 9 bases and J by 3 bases, with 18 bases left in between. The CDR3 runs 15 residues. Original methodology: Quantification of nucleated cells was approximated via reference gene primer amplification. Assay used: immunoSEQ multiplex PCR; TCRdb lists only in-frame clones, some missing. That table supplies the V and J calls and clone size; D and trimming were determined from the DNA. Of under 300,000 clones listed, almost 85% were seen once; the top ten hold 4% to 4.5%. This clonotype was sampled from a man between 50 and 59 years old with acute or convalescent COVID-19. The rearrangement joins TRBV4-2 to TRBJ2-1; D might be TRBD1 (6 bases). The sample was peripheral blood. The DNA for the CDR3 is TGTGCCAGGGCCTGCAGGGGCCTGAACTACAATGAGCAGTTCTTC. Protein sequence: CARACRGLNYNEQFF.